Sequencing of this TCR beta chain was carried out in a study of cytomegalovirus exposure and HLA in healthy donors. PCR used 60 Vbeta primers and 13 Jbeta primers. Produced via immunoSEQ multiplex PCR; TCRdb's table is partial and in-frame only. The sample contains about 170,000 clones, around 80% of which appear only once. A note on this clone: Its specificity is not known.

V shed 1 base and J shed 5 bases, with 12 bases lying between them. CDR3 length: 15 residues. Germline CDR1 reads SGHRS; CDR2 reads YFSETQ. Whole-study results and caveats: Later analysis identified around 15,000 TCR beta sequences associated with HLA alleles, using a false discovery rate threshold of 0.05. Segments of the TCR beta V type were, in most cases, productive about 90% or about 30% of the time in an earlier analysis. A later analysis linked a missense variant in DCLRE1C to the trimming of TCR beta V and J genes.

The sequencing input was PBMCs. The clonotype originates from a woman aged 45-65 years in good health and CMV-seropositive. This chain links TRBV5-1 with TRBJ2-2; the D gene is possibly TRBD1 (5 bases). CDR3 DNA: TGCGCCAGCAGCTTGTTAGACAGTTCGACCGGGGAGCTGTTTTTT. Its protein product is CASSLLDSSTGELFF. Filled out from reference TRBV5-1 and TRBJ2-2, the complete variable domain reads KAGVTQTPRYLIKTRGQQVTLSCSPISGHRSVSWYQQTPGQGLQFLFEYFSETQRNKGNFPGRFSGRQFSNSRSEMNVSTLELGDSALYLCASSLLDSSTGELFFGEGSRLTVL.